The rows below give T cell receptor beta chains drawn from one sample of a study of blood T cell repertoires in COVID-19. Profiling relied on immunoSEQ multiplex PCR, and the TCRdb table lists in-frame clones only, not all of them. Found here are 310,000 or so clones, roughly 82% of them singletons; the top ten hold roughly 1.6%. The sequencing sample was made of peripheral blood. These TCRs come from a woman aged 50 to 60 with acute or convalescent COVID-19. Each CDR3 is given with its conserved first and last residue. D genes are given only for firm matches. Clone size, where shown, is once, few, many, or a class for clones that have expanded.

d_call | j_call | clone_size | v_call | cdr3_nt | cdr3_aa
TRBD1 | TRBJ1-1 | . | TRBV24-1 | TGTGCCACCAGCGACAGGGGGTGGACTGAAGCTTTCTTT | CATSDRGWTEAFF
TRBD2 | TRBJ2-1 | . | TRBV19 | TGTGCCAGTAGTATCCGCCTAGCGGAGGTAAATGAGCAGTTCTTC | CASSIRLAEVNEQFF
TRBD1 | TRBJ1-6 | . | TRBV15 | TGTGCCACCAGCAAGGATATAGGGGGCTTCAGTAATTCACCCCTCCACTTT | CATSKDIGGFSNSPLHF
TRBD1 | TRBJ2-2 | few | TRBV5-1 | TGCGCCAGCAGCCCCATTCCTCCGGGACAGGGCTTCACCGGGGAGCTGTTTTTT | CASSPIPPGQGFTGELFF
TRBD2 | TRBJ2-3 | . | TRBV11-2 | TGTGCCAGCAGCTTAGCGGGGACTAGGAGGTCCCCAGATACGCAGTATTTT | CASSLAGTRRSPDTQYF
. | TRBJ2-7 | . | TRBV3-1/TRBV3-2 | TGTGCCAGCAGCCAAGCTGTCGAAAGCGGGACACACTACGAGCAGTACTTC | CASSQAVESGTHYEQYF
. | TRBJ1-5 | few | TRBV6-5 | TGTGCCAGCAGTTGGGGGGGCAATCAGCCCCAGCATTTT | CASSWGGNQPQHF
TRBD2 | TRBJ2-2 | . | TRBV28 | TGTGCCAGCAGTTTGTTGACTAGCGCCCTGACCGGGGAGCTGTTTTTT | CASSLLTSALTGELFF
. | TRBJ2-3 | . | TRBV5-4 | TGTGCCAGCAGCTTGCGGCTAGCATCAGATACGCAGTATTTT | CASSLRLASDTQYF
TRBD2 | TRBJ2-2 | . | TRBV19 | TGTGCCAGTAGTACCACCGATCTTGGACTAGCGGGGAACTCGAACACCGGGGAGCTGTTTTTT | CASSTTDLGLAGNSNTGELFF
. | TRBJ1-2 | . | TRBV2 | TGTGCCAGCAGTCCACGCCGGGGTATCGGCTACACCTTC | CASSPRRGIGYTF
. | TRBJ1-6 | . | TRBV19 | TGTGCCAGTAGTATACGACAGAGCTCCTATAATTCACCCCTCCACTTT | CASSIRQSSYNSPLHF
. | TRBJ1-2 | . | TRBV6-1 | TGTGCCAGCAGTGAAGCGGGGGGGGGACTCTATGGCTACACCTTC | CASSEAGGGLYGYTF
. | TRBJ2-7 | . | TRBV27 | TGTGCCAGCAGTTTAGGGCTAGCATCGAGTGAGCAGTACTTC | CASSLGLASSEQYF
. | TRBJ1-1 | . | TRBV13 | TGTGCCAGCAGCTTAAGGGGCCAGGAGATGAACACTGAAGCTTTCTTT | CASSLRGQEMNTEAFF
. | TRBJ2-7 | . | TRBV18 | TGTGCCAGCTCACCCGACAGGAGCTCCTACGAGCAGTACTTC | CASSPDRSSYEQYF
TRBD2 | TRBJ2-7 | . | TRBV4-3 | TGCGCCAGCAGCCACGGGACTAGACCCTACGAGCAGTACTTC | CASSHGTRPYEQYF
TRBD1 | TRBJ2-7 | . | TRBV19 | TGTGCCAGTAGTATAGGCCGGGACAGGCGCGAGCAGTACTTC | CASSIGRDRREQYF
TRBD1 | TRBJ2-2 | once | TRBV24-1 | TGTGCCACCAGTGATTTGGCCGGACAGGCGAACACCGGGGAGCTGTTTTTT | CATSDLAGQANTGELFF
TRBD2 | TRBJ2-1 | once | TRBV30 | TGTGCCTGGAGTGGGTCCCAACTAGCGGGGGTGGCCTCGTACAATGAGCAGTTCTTC | CAWSGSQLAGVASYNEQFF
. | TRBJ1-4 | . | TRBV2 | TGTGCCAGCAGTCCTTCGGTTCGAGACTCTCATCTCTTT | CASSPSVRDSHLF
TRBD1 | TRBJ1-5 | . | TRBV4-1 | TGCGCCAGCAGCTTGAGGACAGGAGCAGATAGCAATCAGCCCCAGCATTTT | CASSLRTGADSNQPQHF
. | TRBJ2-2 | . | TRBV9 | TGTGCCAGCAGCCGGGGAGAATACACCGGGGAGCTGTTTTTT | CASSRGEYTGELFF
. | TRBJ1-3 | . | TRBV9 | TGTGCCAGCAGCCCTGGCGGGGCGAGCTCTGGAAACACCATATATTTT | CASSPGGASSGNTIYF
. | TRBJ1-4 | . | TRBV7-9 | TGTGCCAGCAGCTTTATCGGTGAAAAACTGTTTTTT | CASSFIGEKLFF
. | TRBJ1-5 | . | TRBV29-1 | TGCAGCGTTGTCGAGGGGGGGTCGAATCAGCCCCAGCATTTT | CSVVEGGSNQPQHF
. | TRBJ2-5 | . | TRBV10-3 | TGTGCCATCGGTGAGAGGTGGGCGGGCGGAGAGACCCAGTACTTC | CAIGERWAGGETQYF
. | TRBJ2-3 | . | TRBV11-3 | TGTGCCAGCAGCCCCCGTGGAGGAGATACGCAGTATTTT | CASSPRGGDTQYF
. | TRBJ1-5 | . | TRBV9 | TGTGCCAGCAGCGTAGCTTACGGGGATCAGCCCCAGCATTTT | CASSVAYGDQPQHF
TRBD2 | TRBJ2-7 | . | TRBV2 | TGTGCCAGCAGTCCCGGGGGGGAGAGATACGAGCAGTACTTC | CASSPGGERYEQYF
. | TRBJ2-7 | . | TRBV2 | TGTGCCAGCAGTGGTGCGGTAGTGACCTACGAGCAGTACTTC | CASSGAVVTYEQYF
. | TRBJ1-5 | . | TRBV24-1 | TGTGCCACCAGTGACCCGACAGGTCTCCCCTATCAGCCCCAGCATTTT | CATSDPTGLPYQPQHF
. | TRBJ2-7 | . | TRBV5-1 | TGCGCCAGCAGCCTGGCAGGACAGCGACCCTCCTACGAGCAGTACTTC | CASSLAGQRPSYEQYF
TRBD2 | TRBJ2-7 | . | TRBV19 | TGTGCCAGTACCCCAGAGGGACTAGGGGGGAAAGAGCAGTACTTC | CASTPEGLGGKEQYF
TRBD2 | TRBJ2-7 | once | TRBV18 | TGTGCCAGCTCACCAGGACTAGCGGGGACCTCCTACGAGCAGTACTTC | CASSPGLAGTSYEQYF
. | TRBJ1-3 | . | TRBV5-1 | TGCGCCAGCAGCTTGGGACAAAAGCTCTCTGGAAACACCATATATTTT | CASSLGQKLSGNTIYF
. | TRBJ1-4 | . | TRBV28 | TGTGCCAGCAGTTTAACAGATTCTAATGAAAAACTGTTTTTT | CASSLTDSNEKLFF
. | TRBJ1-2 | . | TRBV27 | TGTGCCAGCAAAATCCAGAGGTCCTTTGGCGGCTACACCTTC | CASKIQRSFGGYTF
. | TRBJ1-3 | . | TRBV6-6 | TGTGCCAGCAGTTACTTCGGACTGAACTCTGGAAACACCATATATTTT | CASSYFGLNSGNTIYF
TRBD2 | TRBJ2-7 | . | TRBV18 | TGTGCCAGCTCAACGAGGACTAGCGGGAGCTCCTACGAGCAGTACTTC | CASSTRTSGSSYEQYF
TRBD1 | TRBJ2-2 | . | TRBV5-1 | TGCGCCAGCAGCTTCCTAACGACAGGGTCCCTAGTCACCGGGGAGCTGTTTTTT | CASSFLTTGSLVTGELFF
. | TRBJ1-5 | few | TRBV7-2 | TGTGCCAGCAGCTTAGACAGGTCTGGGTTCAATCAGCCCCAGCATTTT | CASSLDRSGFNQPQHF